A selection of T cell receptor beta chains follows, all from one sample in a study of regulatory dendritic cells for organ transplantation. Data came from immunoSEQ multiplex PCR; TCRdb stores just in-frame clones and leaves some out. Of 28,000 or so clones in the sample, 82% were seen once. Sequencing was performed on naive CD4+ T cells from blood. Source of these receptors: a human donor in good health. The CDR3 runs from the conserved cysteine through the conserved F or W. The D gene is left open where the match is weak. Some rows have no size entry. The others give once, few or many, or a class for an expanded clone.

>TRBJ2-7|TRBV19|-|-
CASAGTAGGEQYF
TGTGCCAGCGCCGGGACCGCCGGGGGCGAGCAGTACTTC
>TRBJ1-2|TRBV15|-|-
CATSRERDGYTF
TGTGCCACCAGCAGAGAGAGGGATGGCTACACCTTC
>TRBJ1-1|TRBV6-5|-|-
CASSYSRGGTEAFF
TGTGCCAGCAGTTACTCAAGGGGAGGCACTGAAGCTTTCTTT
>TRBJ2-7|TRBV10-3|-|TRBD1
CAITKTGAYEQYF
TGTGCCATCACCAAGACAGGGGCCTACGAGCAGTACTTC
>TRBJ1-2|TRBV5-1|-|-
CASSLGRDGYTF
TGCGCCAGCAGCTTGGGCCGGGATGGCTACACCTTC
>TRBJ2-2|TRBV7-2|-|TRBD1
CASSFTGAGELFF
TGTGCCAGCAGCTTCACAGGGGCCGGGGAGCTGTTTTTT
>TRBJ2-1|TRBV5-1|-|TRBD2
CASSLVGLAGYNEQFF
TGCGCCAGCAGCTTGGTTGGCCTAGCGGGTTACAATGAGCAGTTCTTC
>TRBJ2-2|TRBV9|-|TRBD1
CASSPDRGRVGELFF
TGTGCCAGCAGCCCTGACAGGGGGCGCGTCGGGGAGCTGTTTTTT
>TRBJ1-2|TRBV27|once|-
CASSFGQGYGYTF
TGTGCCAGCAGTTTTGGGCAGGGATATGGCTACACCTTC
>TRBJ2-2|TRBV11-3|few|TRBD2
CASSPRGGWQNAGELFF
TGTGCCAGCAGCCCCCGCGGGGGTTGGCAGAACGCCGGGGAGCTGTTTTTT
>TRBJ2-1|TRBV28|-|TRBD1
CASSDRGLKDEQFF
TGTGCCAGCAGCGACAGGGGGTTGAAGGATGAGCAGTTCTTC
>TRBJ1-4|TRBV2|-|-
CASANRQAATNEKLFF
TGTGCCAGCGCTAACAGACAGGCCGCAACTAATGAAAAACTGTTTTTT
>TRBJ2-2|TRBV6-5|-|TRBD2
CASSSHQRGGVGELFF
TGTGCCAGCAGTTCCCACCAACGGGGGGGCGTGGGGGAGCTGTTTTTT
>TRBJ2-7|TRBV6-5|-|TRBD1
CASRPSGGLLNEQYF
TGTGCCAGCAGACCTTCAGGGGGTCTCCTTAACGAGCAGTACTTC
>TRBJ1-4|TRBV21-1|-|-
CASRPRTISDRRNEKLFF
TGTGCCAGCAGACCTAGGACTATCTCGGACAGGCGGAATGAAAAACTGTTTTTT
>TRBJ2-1|TRBV4-2|-|TRBD2
CASSQGGERRYNEQFF
TGTGCCAGCAGCCAGGGGGGGGAGCGGCGCTACAATGAGCAGTTCTTC
>TRBJ2-3|TRBV7-2|-|TRBD1
CASSLGQGPDTQYF
TGTGCCAGCAGCTTAGGACAGGGCCCAGATACGCAGTATTTT
>TRBJ2-3|TRBV9|-|TRBD2
CASSRSGTSRDTQYF
TGTGCCAGCAGCCGATCTGGGACTAGCCGAGATACGCAGTATTTT
>TRBJ1-2|TRBV2|-|-
CASRRSGPGGGYTF
TGTGCCAGCAGACGAAGCGGTCCCGGCGGGGGCTACACCTTC
>TRBJ2-3|TRBV10-3|-|TRBD1
CAISPGQGALTDTQYF
TGTGCCATCAGCCCCGGACAGGGGGCTTTGACAGATACGCAGTATTTT
>TRBJ2-7|TRBV2|few|-
CASTKGPTYEQYF
TGTGCCAGCACTAAGGGGCCTACCTACGAGCAGTACTTC
>TRBJ2-1|TRBV5-1|-|TRBD2
CASSLELAGYNGQFF
TGCGCCAGCAGCTTGGAACTAGCGGGGTACAATGGGCAGTTCTTC
>TRBJ2-5|TRBV7-3|-|-
CASSLTQGAGETQYF
TGTGCCAGCAGCTTAACGCAGGGCGCTGGCGAGACCCAGTACTTC
>TRBJ2-3|TRBV6-1|-|-
CASSAEVSYADTQYF
TGTGCCAGCAGCGCGGAAGTGAGTTATGCAGATACGCAGTATTTT
>TRBJ2-2|TRBV4-1|-|TRBD1
CASSQRTGNTGELFF
TGCGCCAGCAGCCAGCGGACAGGGAACACCGGGGAGCTGTTTTTT
>TRBJ1-1|TRBV11-2|-|TRBD1
CASSLDGTGKHQMNTEAFF
TGTGCCAGCAGCTTAGATGGGACAGGGAAGCATCAAATGAACACTGAAGCTTTCTTT
>TRBJ2-1|TRBV11-3|-|-
CASSWRDGDNEQFF
TGTGCCAGCAGCTGGAGGGACGGGGACAATGAGCAGTTCTTC
>TRBJ2-1|TRBV10-3|-|-
CAISGEVESEQFF
TGTGCCATCAGCGGGGAGGTAGAATCTGAGCAGTTCTTC
>TRBJ1-5|TRBV19|-|-
CASSIGARSNQPQHF
TGTGCCAGTAGTATAGGGGCCCGTAGCAATCAGCCCCAGCATTTT
>TRBJ2-1|TRBV21-1|-|-
CASSTADRVASSYNEQFF
TGTGCCAGCAGCACCGCGGACAGGGTAGCAAGCTCCTACAATGAGCAGTTCTTC
>TRBJ1-6|TRBV2|few|-
CASSELSYNSPLHF
TGTGCCAGCAGTGAACTGTCCTATAATTCACCCCTCCACTTT
>TRBJ2-7|TRBV6-5|-|-
CASRRTGGDYEQYF
TGTGCCAGCAGGAGAACAGGGGGGGACTACGAGCAGTACTTC
>TRBJ1-6|TRBV4-2|-|TRBD1
CASSRTGPNNSPLHF
TGTGCCAGCAGCAGGACAGGGCCAAATAATTCACCCCTCCACTTT
>TRBJ1-2|TRBV5-4|-|-
CASSLALGGGGYTF
TGTGCCAGCAGCTTGGCCCTGGGGGGGGGTGGCTACACCTTC
>TRBJ2-7|TRBV18|few|TRBD1
CASSPRTTGAAYEQYF
TGTGCCAGCTCACCTAGAACGACAGGGGCAGCCTACGAGCAGTACTTC
>TRBJ2-1|TRBV5-4|-|TRBD2
CASSLVGGGAREQFF
TGTGCCAGCAGCTTGGTGGGCGGGGGGGCTCGGGAGCAGTTCTTC
>TRBJ1-2|TRBV5-6|-|TRBD1
CASSFGQGAWGYTF
TGTGCCAGCAGCTTCGGACAGGGGGCATGGGGCTACACCTTC
>TRBJ2-4|TRBV19|-|-
CASKDLAKNIQYF
TGTGCCAGTAAAGACTTAGCCAAAAACATTCAGTACTTC
>TRBJ1-1|TRBV5-1|-|TRBD1
CASSEWTGTAMNTEAFF
TGCGCCAGCAGTGAATGGACAGGGACAGCTATGAACACTGAAGCTTTCTTT
>TRBJ2-7|TRBV4-2|few|TRBD2
CASSPEMGRGEQYF
TGTGCCAGCAGCCCCGAGATGGGGCGGGGGGAGCAGTACTTC
>TRBJ1-1|TRBV18|-|-
CASSLSQGLVGTEAFF
TGTGCCAGCTCGCTATCCCAGGGGCTGGTAGGCACTGAAGCTTTCTTT
>TRBJ2-3|TRBV6-4|-|-
CASSKRDTQYF
TGTGCCAGCAGTAAGAGAGATACGCAGTATTTT
>TRBJ1-5|TRBV6-1|-|-
CASSQQGDQPQHF
TGTGCCAGCAGTCAACAGGGCGATCAGCCCCAGCATTTT
>TRBJ2-1|TRBV6-4|-|-
CASSFFPTNEQFF
TGTGCCAGCAGCTTCTTTCCTACGAATGAGCAGTTCTTC
>TRBJ2-3|TRBV5-4|-|TRBD2
CASSPGTSGFPTDTQYF
TGTGCCAGCAGTCCGGGGACTAGCGGCTTCCCCACAGATACGCAGTATTTT
>TRBJ2-1|TRBV5-1|-|TRBD1
CASSQGQGVNEQFF
TGCGCCAGCAGCCAGGGACAGGGGGTAAATGAGCAGTTCTTC
>TRBJ2-7|TRBV10-3|-|TRBD1
CATRQGATDEQYF
TGTGCCACCAGACAGGGGGCGACGGACGAGCAGTACTTC
>TRBJ1-1|TRBV7-2|-|-
CASNPGGGAEAFF
TGTGCCAGCAACCCTGGGGGGGGCGCTGAAGCTTTCTTT
>TRBJ2-7|TRBV19|once|-
CATGTGYEQYF
TGTGCCACCGGCACAGGTTACGAGCAGTACTTC
>TRBJ1-1|TRBV5-1|-|-
CASSPLQSGNTEAFF
TGCGCCAGCAGCCCGTTACAGAGTGGGAACACTGAAGCTTTCTTT
>TRBJ1-2|TRBV4-2|-|TRBD1
CASSQDGTAPGYGYTF
TGTGCCAGCAGCCAAGACGGGACAGCCCCAGGGTATGGCTACACCTTC
>TRBJ2-5|TRBV11-3|-|TRBD1
CASSPDRIETQYF
TGTGCCAGCAGCCCGGACAGGATAGAGACCCAGTACTTC